This TCR beta chain came from a study of T cells in Graves' hyperthyroidism and ophthalmopathy. Findings and limits, study-wide: Ophthalmopathy, as predicted by the model, came a median roughly 6.5 months after the prediction.

The CDR3 length is 16 residues. Per the germline V gene, CDR1 is MNHEY and CDR2 is SMNVEV (reference sequence). The J segment lost 3 bases and the V segment lost 6 bases, leaving 11 bases of the junction unmatched. As to this clonotype: Its cognate antigen is unknown.

The source material, RNA transcripts, was used to amplify TCR beta CDR3 regions. Primed by the HTBI set, a first-round RT-PCR was run on the TCR CDR3. Using its own MiXCR run on the multiplex PCR reads, TCRdb lists one record per CDR3 protein. The sample includes 360,000 or so distinct CDR3 sequences, roughly 20% of them seen just once. The sequence was obtained from a woman aged 40 to 55 with Graves' ophthalmopathy. The rearrangement joins TRBV27 to TRBJ2-7; TRBD2 matches at 10 bases. Source material: blood. The CDR3 sequence is CASSRRLAGSLYEQYF. DNA of the CDR3: TGTGCCAGCAGCCGCCGACTAGCGGGTTCCCTCTACGAGCAGTACTTC.